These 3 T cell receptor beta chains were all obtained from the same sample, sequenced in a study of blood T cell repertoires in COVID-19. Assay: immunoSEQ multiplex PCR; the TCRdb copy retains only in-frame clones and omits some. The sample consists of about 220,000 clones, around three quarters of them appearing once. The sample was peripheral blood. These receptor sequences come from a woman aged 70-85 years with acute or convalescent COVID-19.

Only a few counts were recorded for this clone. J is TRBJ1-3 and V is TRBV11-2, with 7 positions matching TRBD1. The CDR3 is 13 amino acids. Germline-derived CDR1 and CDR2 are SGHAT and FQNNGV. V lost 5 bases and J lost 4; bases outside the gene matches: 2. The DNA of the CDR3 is TGTGCCAGCAGCCGGGACAGAGGAAACACCATATATTTT. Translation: CASSRDRGNTIYF. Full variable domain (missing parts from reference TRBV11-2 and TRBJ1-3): EAGVAQSPRYKIIEKRQSVAFWCNPISGHATLYWYQQILGQGPKLLIQFQNNGVVDDSQLPKDRFSAERLKGVDSTLKIQPAKLEDSAVYLCASSRDRGNTIYFGEGSWLTVV.

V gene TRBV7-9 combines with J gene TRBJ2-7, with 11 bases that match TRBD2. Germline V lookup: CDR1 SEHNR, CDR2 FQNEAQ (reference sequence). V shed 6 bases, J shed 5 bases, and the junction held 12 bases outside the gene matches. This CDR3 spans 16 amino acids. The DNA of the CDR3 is TGTGCCAGCAGTCCTCCCACTAGCGGGGGTCTCCACGAGCAGTACTTC. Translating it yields CASSPPTSGGLHEQYF. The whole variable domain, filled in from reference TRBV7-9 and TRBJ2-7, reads DTGVSQNPRHKITKRGQNVTFRCDPISEHNRLYWYRQTLGQGPEFLTYFQNEAQLEKSRLLSDRFSAERPKGSFSTLEIQRTEQGDSAMYLCASSPPTSGGLHEQYFGPGTRLTVT.

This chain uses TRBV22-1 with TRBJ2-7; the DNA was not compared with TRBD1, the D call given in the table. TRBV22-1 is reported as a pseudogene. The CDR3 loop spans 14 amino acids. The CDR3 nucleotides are TGTCCTGGGAGCGCTTCGGACAAATGGCACGAGCAGTACTTC. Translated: CPGSASDKWHEQYF.